The entry below gives a single T cell receptor beta chain sequence along with its context. The CDR3 extends over 15 amino acids. The V end lost 3 bases, the J end lost 5 bases, and 16 bases lay between the germline ends. Germline V gene sequence: CDR1 MGHRA, CDR2 YSYEKL. This record comes from a study of shared T cell receptors in the human thymus. Profiling relied on immunoSEQ multiplex PCR, and the TCRdb table lists in-frame clones only, not all of them. Of approximately 400,000 clones in the sample, approximately 95% are singletons; the top ten hold 0.015% to 0.02%. This chain uses TRBV4-1 with TRBJ2-5; D is unclear. The sequenced material came from thymocytes. This receptor was identified in a human donor. The chain's CDR3 is CASSHSDWVVETQYF. As DNA, the CDR3 is TGCGCCAGCAGCCATTCCGACTGGGTCGTGGAGACCCAGTACTTC.